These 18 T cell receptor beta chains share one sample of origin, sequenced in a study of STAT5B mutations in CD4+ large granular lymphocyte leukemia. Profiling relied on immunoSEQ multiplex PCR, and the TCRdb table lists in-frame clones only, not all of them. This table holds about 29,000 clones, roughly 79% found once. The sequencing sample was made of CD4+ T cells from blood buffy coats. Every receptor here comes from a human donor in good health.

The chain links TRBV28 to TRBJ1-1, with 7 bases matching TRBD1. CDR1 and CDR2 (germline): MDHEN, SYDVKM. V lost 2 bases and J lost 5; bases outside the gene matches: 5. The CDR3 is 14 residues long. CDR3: CASSLLGQRTEAFF. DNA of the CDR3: TGTGCCAGCAGTTTACTGGGACAGAGGACTGAAGCTTTCTTT.

In DNA form, the CDR3 reads TGTGCCAGCAGCGGGGCTGGTCGGGGGTCAGAGACCCAGTACTTC. Translating it yields CASSGAGRGSETQYF. J is TRBJ2-5 and V is TRBV5-4; D is possibly TRBD2 (6 bases). Germline V lookup: CDR1 SGHNT, CDR2 YYREEE (reference sequence). V lost 4 bases to trimming and J lost 4 bases, with 17 bases between them. This CDR3 is built from 15 residues.

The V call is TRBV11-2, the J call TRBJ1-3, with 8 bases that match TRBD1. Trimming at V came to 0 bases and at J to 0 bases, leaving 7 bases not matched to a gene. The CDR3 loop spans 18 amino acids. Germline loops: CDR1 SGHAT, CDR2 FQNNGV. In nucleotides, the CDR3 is TGTGCCAGCAGCTTAGATCACGGGACAGGTCCCTCTGGAAACACCATATATTTT. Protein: CASSLDHGTGPSGNTIYF.

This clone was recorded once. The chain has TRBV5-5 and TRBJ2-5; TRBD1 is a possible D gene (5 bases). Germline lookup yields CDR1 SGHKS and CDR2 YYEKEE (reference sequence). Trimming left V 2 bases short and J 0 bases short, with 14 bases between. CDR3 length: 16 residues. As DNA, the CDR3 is TGTGCCAGCAGCTTAGGGGAAAGGGATCACCAAGAGACCCAGTACTTC. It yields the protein CASSLGERDHQETQYF. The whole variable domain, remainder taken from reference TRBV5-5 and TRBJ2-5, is DAGVTQSPTHLIKTRGQQVTLRCSPISGHKSVSWYQQVLGQGPQFIFQYYEKEERGRGNFPDRFSARQFPNYSSELNVNALLLGDSALYLCASSLGERDHQETQYFGPGTRLLVL.

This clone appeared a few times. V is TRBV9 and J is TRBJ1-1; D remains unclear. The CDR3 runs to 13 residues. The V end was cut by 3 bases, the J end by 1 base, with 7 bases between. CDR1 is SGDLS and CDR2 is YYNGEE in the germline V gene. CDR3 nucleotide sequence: TGTGCCAGCAGCGGAACAGCGAACACTGAAGCTTTCTTT. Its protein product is CASSGTANTEAFF.

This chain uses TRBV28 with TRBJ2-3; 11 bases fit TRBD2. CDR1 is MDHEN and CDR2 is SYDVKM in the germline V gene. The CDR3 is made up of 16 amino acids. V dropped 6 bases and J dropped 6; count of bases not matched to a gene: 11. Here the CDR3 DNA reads TGTGCCAGCAGGCCTCTACTAGCGGGAGAAGGCGATACGCAGTATTTT. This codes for CASRPLLAGEGDTQYF.

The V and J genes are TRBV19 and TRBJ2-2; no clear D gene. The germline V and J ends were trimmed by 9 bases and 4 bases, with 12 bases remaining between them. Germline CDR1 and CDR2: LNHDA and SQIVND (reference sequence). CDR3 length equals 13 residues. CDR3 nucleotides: TGTGCCAGCGGCCTGGGAAGCACCGGGGAGCTGTTTTTT. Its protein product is CASGLGSTGELFF.

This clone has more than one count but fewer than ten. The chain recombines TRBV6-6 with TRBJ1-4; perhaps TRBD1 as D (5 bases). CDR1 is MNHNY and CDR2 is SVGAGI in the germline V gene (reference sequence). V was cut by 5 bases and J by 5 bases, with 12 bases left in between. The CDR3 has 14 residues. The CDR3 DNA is TGTGCCAGCAGTAGGGACTTCTTGAATGAAAAACTGTTTTTT. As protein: CASSRDFLNEKLFF.

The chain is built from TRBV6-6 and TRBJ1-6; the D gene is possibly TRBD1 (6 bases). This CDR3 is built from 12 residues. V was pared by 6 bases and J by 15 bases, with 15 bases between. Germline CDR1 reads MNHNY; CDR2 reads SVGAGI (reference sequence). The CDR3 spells CASSLRQDHLHF. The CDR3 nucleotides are TGTGCCAGCAGCCTTCGACAGGACCACCTCCACTTT.

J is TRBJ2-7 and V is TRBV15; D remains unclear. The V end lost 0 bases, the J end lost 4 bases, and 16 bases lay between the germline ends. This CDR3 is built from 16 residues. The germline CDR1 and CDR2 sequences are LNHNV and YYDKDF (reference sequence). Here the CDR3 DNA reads TGTGCCACCAGCAGAGATTTTCACGCGACTTCTTACGAGCAGTACTTC. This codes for CATSRDFHATSYEQYF.

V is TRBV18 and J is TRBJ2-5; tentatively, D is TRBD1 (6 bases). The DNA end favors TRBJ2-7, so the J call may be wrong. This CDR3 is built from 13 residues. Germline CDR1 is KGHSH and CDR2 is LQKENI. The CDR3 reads CASSPLGDNEQYF. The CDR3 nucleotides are TGTGCCAGCTCACCACTCGGGGACAACGAGCAGTACTTC.

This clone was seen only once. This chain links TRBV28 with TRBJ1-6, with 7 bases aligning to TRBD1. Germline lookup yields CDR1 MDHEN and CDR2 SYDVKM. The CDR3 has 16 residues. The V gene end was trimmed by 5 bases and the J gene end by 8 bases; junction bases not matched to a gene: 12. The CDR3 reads CASSESRGQLYSPLHF. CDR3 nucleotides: TGTGCCAGCAGTGAGAGTAGGGGACAGCTGTATTCACCCCTCCACTTT.

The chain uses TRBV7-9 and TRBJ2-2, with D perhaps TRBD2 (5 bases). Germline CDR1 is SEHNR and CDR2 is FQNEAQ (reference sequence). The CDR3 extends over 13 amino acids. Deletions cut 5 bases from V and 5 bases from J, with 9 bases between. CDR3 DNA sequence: TGTGCCAGCAGCATGAGGGAAACCGGGGAGCTGTTTTTT. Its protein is CASSMRETGELFF.

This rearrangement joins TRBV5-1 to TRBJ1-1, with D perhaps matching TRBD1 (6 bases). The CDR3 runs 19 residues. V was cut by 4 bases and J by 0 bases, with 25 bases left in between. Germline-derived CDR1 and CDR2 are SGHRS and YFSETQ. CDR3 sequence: CASSPRRTAGGPMNTEAFF. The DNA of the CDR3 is TGCGCCAGCAGCCCCCGAAGGACAGCCGGGGGGCCCATGAACACTGAAGCTTTCTTT.

The CDR3 is CASSSIAKTYEQYF. The CDR3 DNA is TGTGCCAGCAGCTCTATAGCTAAGACCTACGAGCAGTACTTC. This chain connects TRBV11-2 to TRBJ2-7; unclear D gene. Germline V gives CDR1 SGHAT, CDR2 FQNNGV. V lost 4 bases, J lost 2 bases, and 12 bases lay in between. The CDR3 is 14 amino acids.

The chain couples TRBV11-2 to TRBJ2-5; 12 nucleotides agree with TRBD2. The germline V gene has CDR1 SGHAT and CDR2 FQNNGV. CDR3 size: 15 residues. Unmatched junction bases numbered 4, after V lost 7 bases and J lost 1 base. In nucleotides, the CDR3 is TGTGCCAGCACGGCGGGACTAGCGGGCCAAGAGACCCAGTACTTC. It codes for CASTAGLAGQETQYF.

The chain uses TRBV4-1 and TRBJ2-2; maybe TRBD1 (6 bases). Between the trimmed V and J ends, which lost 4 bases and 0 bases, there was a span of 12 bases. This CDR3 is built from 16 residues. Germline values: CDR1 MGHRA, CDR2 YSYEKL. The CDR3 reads CASSRPGHPNTGELFF. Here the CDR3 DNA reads TGCGCCAGCAGCCGACCGGGACATCCGAACACCGGGGAGCTGTTTTTT.

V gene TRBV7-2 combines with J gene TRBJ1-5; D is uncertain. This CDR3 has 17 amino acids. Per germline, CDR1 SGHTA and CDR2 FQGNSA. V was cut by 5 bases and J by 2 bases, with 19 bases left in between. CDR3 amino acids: CASSPPRGHRGNQPQHF. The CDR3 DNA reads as TGTGCCAGCAGCCCCCCGCGTGGGCATCGTGGCAATCAGCCCCAGCATTTT.